Presented here are 19 T cell receptor beta chains from one specimen sequenced in a study of CD8 T cells in Susac syndrome. With random hexamers, reverse transcription was performed on roughly 0.5 to 1 ug of RNA. In TCRdb, the immunoSEQ multiplex PCR reads were re-called with MiXCR into one record per CDR3 protein. The profile shows about 60,000 distinct CDR3 sequences, approximately 94% of them singletons. Sample: CD8+ T cells from PBMCs. These receptors were obtained from a human donor in good health.

The chain carries TRBV28 and TRBJ2-1; 8 nucleotides agree with TRBD2. Germline CDR1 MDHEN, CDR2 SYDVKM. This CDR3 is 16 amino acids long. V dropped 5 bases and J dropped 2; count of bases not matched to a gene: 8. The CDR3 loop reads CASSPLRGVAYNEQFF. CDR3 bases: TGTGCCAGCAGTCCCCTGCGGGGGGTCGCCTACAATGAGCAGTTCTTC.

This rearrangement joins TRBV5-1 to TRBJ2-7; unclear D gene. V shed 4 bases and J shed 0 bases, with 14 bases lying between them. The CDR3 extends over 15 amino acids. From germline, CDR1 is SGHRS and CDR2 YFSETQ. In DNA form, the CDR3 reads TGCGCCAGCAGCCCTGACTCCCTCGCCTCCTACGAGCAGTACTTC. Its protein product is CASSPDSLASYEQYF.

This clonotype was counted a single time. This chain connects TRBV19 to TRBJ2-3; 7 bases fit TRBD2. Germline-derived CDR1 and CDR2 are LNHDA and SQIVND (reference sequence). This CDR3 contains 16 residues. The V and J ends lost 5 bases and 2 bases, in that order; junction bases with no gene match: 10. The CDR3 DNA sequence: TGTGCCAGTAGTCCGGTGGCGGGGGAGACCACAGATACGCAGTATTTT. The encoded protein is CASSPVAGETTDTQYF.

This chain uses TRBV12-3 or TRBV12-4 with TRBJ2-1; the D is unclear. The CDR3 extends over 13 amino acids. Trimming pared 3 bases from V and 7 bases from J, leaving 10 bases between. This chain's CDR3 is CASSFSLRNEQFF. CDR3 in DNA: TGTGCCAGCAGTTTTAGTTTGCGGAATGAGCAGTTCTTC.

The V gene is TRBV11-2, the J gene TRBJ2-7; 10 bases align to TRBD1. The CDR3 contains 15 residues. Germline CDR1 reads SGHAT; CDR2 reads FQNNGV. J gave up 3 bases and V 4 bases, and 6 bases lay outside the gene matches. CDR3 loop: CASSYPGTGVYEQYF. The CDR3 bases are TGTGCCAGCAGCTATCCCGGGACAGGGGTCTACGAGCAGTACTTC.

The chain joins TRBV27 to TRBJ2-7; TRBD1 aligns across 12 bases. From germline, CDR1 is MNHEY and CDR2 SMNVEV (reference sequence). The CDR3 length is 14 residues. Germline trimming cut 6 bases from V and 9 bases from J; bases unmatched to any gene: 9. The CDR3, as DNA: TGTGCCAGCAGGGCCGGGACAGGGGGCGCTGGGCAGTACTTC. Its translation: CASRAGTGGAGQYF.

The V and J genes are TRBV6-5 and TRBJ1-2; D gene unclear. V gave up 0 bases and J gave up 7 bases, with 9 bases separating them. There are 13 residues in the CDR3. Per the germline V gene, CDR1 is MNHEY and CDR2 is SVGAGI. CDR3 residues: CASSYSILGGYTF. The CDR3, as DNA: TGTGCCAGCAGTTACTCGATTTTAGGTGGCTACACCTTC.

CDR3 amino acids: CASSDRSGTAYNEQFF. CDR3 sequence (DNA): TGTGCCAGCAGCGATCGATCCGGGACAGCCTACAATGAGCAGTTCTTC. The V gene is TRBV13, the J gene TRBJ2-1; 7 bases are shared with TRBD1. The germline V gene encodes CDR1 PRHDT and CDR2 FYEKMQ (reference sequence). This CDR3 is built from 16 residues. V shed 5 bases, J shed 2 bases, and the junction held 9 bases outside the gene matches.

The V call is TRBV7-9, the J call TRBJ1-1, with TRBD1 as a possible D gene (5 bases). Deletions cut 3 bases from V and 6 bases from J, with 20 bases between. The CDR3 is 16 amino acids. Per the germline V gene, CDR1 is SEHNR and CDR2 is FQNEAQ (reference sequence). CDR3 in amino acids: CASSLVGTKTGAEAFF. The CDR3 DNA is TGTGCCAGCAGCTTGGTGGGGACTAAAACGGGCGCTGAAGCTTTCTTT.

V gene TRBV6-5 combines with J gene TRBJ2-5; D might be TRBD1 (5 bases). The germline CDR1 and CDR2 sequences are MNHEY and SVGAGI. V was clipped by 7 bases and J by 7 bases, with 16 bases between them. This CDR3 is 13 amino acids long. The CDR3 region has the DNA TGTGCCAGCACGCAGGGTGGTCTTGGGACCCAGTACTTC. Protein sequence: CASTQGGLGTQYF.

The chain uses TRBV5-5 and TRBJ1-5, with D unclear. Germline values: CDR1 SGHKS, CDR2 YYEKEE (reference sequence). The CDR3 length is 15 residues. Trimming left V 4 bases short and J 4 bases short, with 15 bases between. CDR3 in DNA: TGTGCCAGCAGCGAGAGGATGCAGCCGAATCAGCCCCAGCATTTT. It yields the protein CASSERMQPNQPQHF.

The chain is built from TRBV20-1 and TRBJ2-7; 11 bases agree with TRBD2. In germline, CDR1 is DFQATT, CDR2 SNEGSKA (reference sequence). The ends lost 6 bases at V and 0 bases at J; junction bases unmatched: 7. This CDR3 contains 15 residues. CDR3: CSAPPSGGPSYEQYF. The CDR3 DNA sequence: TGCAGTGCACCTCCTAGCGGGGGGCCCTCCTACGAGCAGTACTTC.

The chain uses TRBV7-9 and TRBJ2-3; D unresolved. CDR1 and CDR2 (germline): SEHNR, FQNEAQ (reference sequence). With 1 base removed from V and 0 bases from J, the gap between germline ends came to 8 bases. This CDR3 comprises 15 residues. The CDR3 spells CASSLGSYSTDTQYF. CDR3 nucleotide sequence: TGTGCCAGCAGCTTAGGGAGCTATAGCACAGATACGCAGTATTTT.

The J gene is TRBJ2-3, the V gene TRBV3-1; tentatively, D is TRBD1 (6 bases). Germline V gives CDR1 LGHDT, CDR2 YNNKEL (reference sequence). The V gene lost 6 bases and the J gene lost 0 bases, with 7 bases spanning the gap. CDR3 size: 13 residues. Here the CDR3 reads CASRRGSTDTQYF. The CDR3 DNA reads as TGTGCCAGCAGAAGGGGGAGCACAGATACGCAGTATTTT.

This chain joins TRBV4-1 and TRBJ1-2, with 9 bases identical to TRBD1. The CDR3 runs 14 residues. Per germline, CDR1 MGHRA and CDR2 YSYEKL. J gave up 6 bases and V 4 bases, and 6 bases lay outside the gene matches. The DNA for the CDR3 is TGCGCCAGCAGCCCGGGACAGGGCATAGATGGCTACACCTTC. Residues: CASSPGQGIDGYTF.

This clonotype was recorded once. The chain links TRBV10-2 to TRBJ2-2; D perhaps matches TRBD2 (6 bases). There are 15 residues in the CDR3. CDR1 is WSHSY and CDR2 is SAAADI in the germline V gene. The V and J ends lost 0 bases and 6 bases respectively, with 11 bases between them. CDR3 protein: CASSESESGAGELFF. The CDR3 coding sequence is TGCGCCAGCAGTGAGTCGGAGTCGGGAGCCGGGGAGCTGTTTTTT.

This chain joins TRBV24-1 and TRBJ2-6, with a tentative D call TRBD1 (6 bases). CDR3 length: 17 residues. Trimming removed 2 bases from V and 1 base from J, with 11 bases in between. CDR1 and CDR2 (germline): KGHDR, SFDVKD. CDR3 bases: TGTGCCACCAGTGATTACAGGGATAGGTCTGGGGCCAACGTCCTGACTTTC. This sequence encodes CATSDYRDRSGANVLTF.

CDR3 sequence: CASSAEGVSNQPQHF. CDR3 nucleotides: TGTGCCAGCAGCGCCGAGGGAGTGAGCAATCAGCCCCAGCATTTT. The chain combines TRBV9 with TRBJ1-5, with D uncertain. Trimming removed 3 bases from V and 1 base from J, with 11 bases in between. Germline lookup yields CDR1 SGDLS and CDR2 YYNGEE. The CDR3 is 15 amino acids.

The V gene is TRBV9, the J gene TRBJ2-6; D not resolved. The CDR3 is made up of 16 amino acids. Germline V lookup: CDR1 SGDLS, CDR2 YYNGEE. Deletions cut 2 bases from V and 0 bases from J, with 9 bases between. In DNA, the CDR3 is TGTGCCAGCAGCGTTGATCTGAACTCTGGGGCCAACGTCCTGACTTTC. Translation gives CASSVDLNSGANVLTF. Full variable domain (missing parts from reference TRBV9 and TRBJ2-6): DSGVTQTPKHLITATGQRVTLRCSPRSGDLSVYWYQQSLDQGLQFLIQYYNGEERAKGNILERFSAQQFPDLHSELNLSSLELGDSALYFCASSVDLNSGANVLTFGAGSRLTVL.